Following are 27 T cell receptor beta chains from one sample sequenced in a study of T cell responses to AZD1222 COVID-19 vaccine. Method: immunoSEQ multiplex PCR; TCRdb's copy keeps in-frame clones and lacks some. This sample carries 180,000 or so clones, roughly 92% of them seen once, and the ten largest clones take 0.64%. The material was peripheral blood, obtained on day 0 of AZD1222 vaccination. These receptors were obtained from an adult in good health.

The V and J genes are TRBV5-5 and TRBJ1-1; weak D call: TRBD1 (5 bases). Germline CDR1 SGHKS, CDR2 YYEKEE (reference sequence). V lost 2 bases and J lost 6, with 11 bases in between. The CDR3 totals 13 residues. The CDR3 loop reads CASSLPGTPEAFF. The DNA of the CDR3 is TGTGCCAGCAGCTTACCAGGGACCCCTGAAGCTTTCTTT.

The V and J genes are TRBV5-4 and TRBJ2-1; 10 bases agree with TRBD2. The CDR3 runs to 16 residues. Germline V gene data show CDR1 as SGHNT and CDR2 as YYREEE (reference sequence). Trimming cost V 0 bases and J 4 bases; bases outside gene matches: 4. DNA of the CDR3: TGTGCCAGCAGCTTGGGGCTAGCGGGGGCTTACAATGAGCAGTTCTTC. As protein: CASSLGLAGAYNEQFF.

V gene TRBV7-2 combines with J gene TRBJ1-5; tentative D call: TRBD1 (6 bases). The CDR3 is 18 amino acids. From germline, CDR1 is SGHTA and CDR2 FQGNSA. Trimming removed 0 bases at V and 1 base at J, with 16 bases between. The CDR3 DNA follows: TGTGCCAGCAGCTTAGCGAATTTCAGGGGATTCAGCAATCAGCCCCAGCATTTT. Residues: CASSLANFRGFSNQPQHF.

This chain links TRBV9 with TRBJ1-6; unclear D gene. This CDR3 has 14 residues. V shed 2 bases and J shed 8 bases, with 11 bases lying between them. From germline, CDR1 is SGDLS and CDR2 YYNGEE. The CDR3 DNA is TGTGCCAGCAGCGTCAGCCGGGAGGATTCACCCCTCCACTTT. Translating it yields CASSVSREDSPLHF.

The chain combines TRBV5-1 with TRBJ1-5, with D unresolved. CDR1 and CDR2 from the germline V gene are SGHRS and YFSETQ. V was trimmed by 0 bases and J by 0 bases, leaving 7 bases between them. CDR3 length: 15 residues. The CDR3 DNA is TGCGCCAGCAGCTTGGACAACTATAGCAATCAGCCCCAGCATTTT. Translation gives CASSLDNYSNQPQHF.

This clone came up once. This chain connects TRBV29-1 to TRBJ1-1; no firm D call. The CDR3 contains 13 residues. Germline CDR1 is SQVTM and CDR2 is ANQGSEA. The V and J ends lost 3 bases and 1 base respectively, with 9 bases between them. The CDR3 here is CSVEGRANTEAFF. The CDR3 bases are TGCAGCGTTGAGGGGAGAGCGAACACTGAAGCTTTCTTT.

This chain links TRBV5-1 with TRBJ1-2, with unresolved D. The length of the CDR3 is 16 residues. The V and J ends lost 4 bases and 2 bases respectively, with 18 bases between them. The germline gives CDR1 SGHRS, CDR2 YFSETQ. For the CDR3, the DNA is TGCGCCAGCAGCCCCGCGACTTCGAGTTTAAACTATGGCTACACCTTC. Amino acids: CASSPATSSLNYGYTF.

This clone was detected only once. The chain carries TRBV5-1 and TRBJ1-3; no definite D call. CDR3 size: 14 residues. Trimming shortened V by 4 bases and J by 4 bases, and 12 bases separated the two germline ends. Germline values: CDR1 SGHRS, CDR2 YFSETQ. The CDR3 sequence is CASSLVGQGNTIYF. The DNA of the CDR3 is TGCGCCAGCAGCCTGGTTGGGCAAGGAAACACCATATATTTT.

The CDR3 spells CASSSGQDFYQPQHF. The CDR3, as DNA: TGTGCCAGCAGCTCGGGACAGGATTTTTATCAGCCCCAGCATTTT. The V call is TRBV3-1 (or the pseudogene TRBV3-2), the J call TRBJ1-5, with 8 nucleotides matching TRBD1. Germline V CDR1 and CDR2: LGHDT, YNNKEL (reference sequence). CDR3 length: 15 residues. Trimming took 5 bases from V and 5 from J; bases not matched to a gene: 8.

The chain uses TRBV2 and TRBJ1-1; D gene ambiguous. The CDR3 runs to 15 residues. V was cut by 6 bases and J by 2 bases, with 16 bases left in between. CDR1 is SNHLY and CDR2 is FYNNEI in the germline V gene. CDR3 protein: CASRAGPSTNTEAFF. CDR3 nucleotides: TGTGCCAGCAGGGCCGGGCCTTCCACTAACACTGAAGCTTTCTTT.

The chain recombines TRBV6-1 with TRBJ1-2; possible D gene TRBD1, 5 bases. The CDR3 length is 13 residues. Germline lookup yields CDR1 MNHNS and CDR2 SASEGT. V was clipped by 0 bases and J by 5 bases, with 7 bases between them. CDR3 DNA: TGTGCCAGCAGTGAAGCGCGGGGGTATGGCTACACCTTC. Encoded protein: CASSEARGYGYTF.

The genes are TRBV19 and TRBJ1-3, with TRBD1 identical over 8 bases. Germline V gene lookup returns CDR1 LNHDA and CDR2 SQIVND (reference sequence). J was trimmed by 4 bases and V by 10 bases; bases with no gene match: 6. The CDR3 is made up of 13 amino acids. The CDR3 loop reads CAISTGDGNTIYF. The CDR3 coding sequence is TGTGCCATTTCGACAGGGGACGGAAACACCATATATTTT. The full variable domain, completed using reference TRBV19 and TRBJ1-3, is DGGITQSPKYLFRKEGQNVTLSCEQNLNHDAMYWYRQDPGQGLRLIYYSQIVNDFQKGDIAEGYSVSREKKESFPLTVTSAQKNPTAFYLCAISTGDGNTIYFGEGSWLTVV.

This clone was recorded only once. The chain couples TRBV3-1 (or the pseudogene TRBV3-2) to TRBJ1-2, with unresolved D. Between the trimmed V and J ends, which lost 4 bases and 0 bases, there was a span of 12 bases. The length of the CDR3 is 15 residues. Looked up from germline, CDR1 is LGHDT and CDR2 is YNNKEL (reference sequence). Here the CDR3 reads CASSPIDRPNYGYTF. CDR3 DNA sequence: TGTGCCAGCAGCCCAATTGACCGACCTAACTATGGCTACACCTTC.

The chain carries TRBV7-3 and TRBJ1-3; tentatively, D is TRBD1 (5 bases). Germline V gene lookup returns CDR1 SGHTA and CDR2 FQGTGA. This CDR3 contains 15 residues. Trimming removed 5 bases from V and 0 bases from J, with 11 bases in between. CDR3 nucleotides: TGTGCCAGCAGCCTGACAGCAAGCTCTGGAAACACCATATATTTT. It is translated as CASSLTASSGNTIYF.

The J gene is TRBJ2-5, the V gene TRBV5-6; 7 positions agree with TRBD2. The V segment lost 2 bases and the J segment 3 bases; nucleotides outside the gene matches: 4. The CDR3 has 14 amino acids. CDR1 SGHDT and CDR2 YYEEEE come from the germline V gene. CDR3 region: CASSLRLAEETQYF. DNA of the CDR3: TGTGCCAGCAGCTTAAGGCTAGCGGAAGAGACCCAGTACTTC.

CDR3 DNA: TGCGCCAGCAAACAAACAGGAAACACCGGGGAGCTGTTTTTT. Translating it yields CASKQTGNTGELFF. This chain joins TRBV5-1 and TRBJ2-2, with D possibly matching TRBD1 (5 bases). Trimming removed 6 bases at V and 2 bases at J, with 11 bases between. The CDR3 length is 14 residues. Germline values: CDR1 SGHRS, CDR2 YFSETQ. The full variable domain, its missing parts supplied by reference TRBV5-1 and TRBJ2-2, is KAGVTQTPRYLIKTRGQQVTLSCSPISGHRSVSWYQQTPGQGLQFLFEYFSETQRNKGNFPGRFSGRQFSNSRSEMNVSTLELGDSALYLCASKQTGNTGELFFGEGSRLTVL.

J is TRBJ1-1 and V is TRBV5-1; TRBD1 aligns across 10 bases. From germline, CDR1 is SGHRS and CDR2 YFSETQ. There are 18 residues in the CDR3. V shed 0 bases and J 2 bases; nucleotides not matched to a gene: 10. As DNA, the CDR3 is TGCGCCAGCAGCTTGGCAATGGGACAGGGGAGGAAAAACACTGAAGCTTTCTTT. It specifies CASSLAMGQGRKNTEAFF.

The chain has TRBV30 and TRBJ2-7; D gene ambiguous. Trimming took 1 base from V and 3 from J, leaving 13 bases between them. Germline assignment: CDR1 GTSNPN and CDR2 SVGIG (reference sequence). The CDR3 is 14 amino acids. The CDR3 DNA reads TGTGCCTGGAGTGCGGCCCCGACGATCTACGAGCAGTACTTC. Translating gives CAWSAAPTIYEQYF.

This rearrangement joins TRBV19 to TRBJ1-1; no reliable D call. This CDR3 comprises 14 residues. Deletions cut 5 bases from V and 5 bases from J, with 15 bases between. Germline V lookup: CDR1 LNHDA, CDR2 SQIVND (reference sequence). The CDR3 DNA follows: TGTGCCAGTAGTCCCTTGCGAAGGAGGACTGAAGCTTTCTTT. It codes for CASSPLRRRTEAFF.

The V and J genes are TRBV25-1 and TRBJ1-1; D unresolved. Trimming took 4 bases from V and 5 from J, leaving 11 bases between them. CDR1 is MGHDK and CDR2 is SYGVNS in the germline V gene. The CDR3 has 13 residues. The chain's CDR3 is CASSGRARTEAFF. The CDR3 DNA reads TGTGCCAGCAGTGGCCGGGCGAGGACTGAAGCTTTCTTT.

The chain carries TRBV9 and TRBJ2-2; perhaps TRBD1 as D (6 bases). Germline V lookup: CDR1 SGDLS, CDR2 YYNGEE. The CDR3 is made up of 14 amino acids. V was trimmed by 1 base and J by 6 bases, leaving 10 bases between them. DNA of the CDR3: TGTGCCAGCAGCGTATCAGGGGCGGCCGGGGAGCTGTTTTTT. This sequence encodes CASSVSGAAGELFF.

The chain has TRBV7-9 and TRBJ2-7; possibly TRBD1 for D (5 bases). The CDR3 runs 12 residues. V lost 5 bases, J lost 6 bases, and 11 bases lay in between. Germline V gene data show CDR1 as SEHNR and CDR2 as FQNEAQ (reference sequence). The CDR3 DNA sequence: TGTGCCAGCAGCCCCCTTGGGGCCGAGCAGTACTTC. This sequence encodes CASSPLGAEQYF.

The chain employs TRBV30 and TRBJ1-2; D ambiguous. V lost 4 bases, J lost 7 bases, and 13 bases lay in between. Germline V gene lookup returns CDR1 GTSNPN and CDR2 SVGIG (reference sequence). CDR3 length: 12 residues. CDR3 sequence: CAWTNGMGGYTF. CDR3 bases: TGTGCCTGGACCAACGGGATGGGTGGCTACACCTTC.

The CDR3 DNA reads TGTGCCAGCAGCTTGACTAGCGGTCCCTACGAGCAGTACTTC. This sequence encodes CASSLTSGPYEQYF. V gene TRBV7-2 combines with J gene TRBJ2-7, with 9 bases aligning to TRBD2. This CDR3 is built from 14 residues. CDR1 is SGHTA, CDR2 FQGNSA, per germline. The trim removed 3 bases at V and 2 bases at J, leaving 2 bases unmatched. The full variable domain, its missing parts supplied by reference TRBV7-2 and TRBJ2-7, is GAGVSQSPSNKVTEKGKDVELRCDPISGHTALYWYRQSLGQGLEFLIYFQGNSAPDKSGLPSDRFSAERTGGSVSTLTIQRTQQEDSAVYLCASSLTSGPYEQYFGPGTRLTVT.

The chain employs TRBV7-9 and TRBJ1-2; D not resolved. The CDR3 has 13 amino acids. The germline V gene has CDR1 SEHNR and CDR2 FQNEAQ (reference sequence). Trimming pared 1 base from V and 6 bases from J, leaving 9 bases between. The CDR3 bases are TGTGCCAGCAGCTTAGGTAGTTCTGATGGCTACACCTTC. This sequence encodes CASSLGSSDGYTF.

The V and J genes are TRBV15 and TRBJ2-3; D ambiguous. Germline CDR1 reads LNHNV; CDR2 reads YYDKDF (reference sequence). V shed 5 bases and J shed 5 bases, with 11 bases lying between them. This CDR3 comprises 13 residues. CDR3 region: CATSGPSKDTQYF. The CDR3 nucleotides are TGTGCCACCAGCGGACCCTCAAAAGATACGCAGTATTTT.

In this sample, this clone turned up once. The gene calls are TRBV15 and TRBJ1-3; D gene uncertain. Germline values: CDR1 LNHNV, CDR2 YYDKDF (reference sequence). With 4 bases removed from V and 2 bases from J, the gap between germline ends came to 6 bases. This CDR3 is built from 13 residues. In DNA form, the CDR3 reads TGTGCCACCAGCACGAGGGCTGGAAACACCATATATTTT. Its protein product is CATSTRAGNTIYF.